These 4 T cell receptor beta chains were sequenced from one sample in a study of beta chain features in type 1 diabetes. Every isolated RNA sample was fully reverse transcribed, so sequencing captured expressed TCRB transcripts. TCRdb keeps only in-frame clones here, not all; method: immunoSEQ multiplex PCR. This sample has hundreds of thousands of clones, with 15% to 20% found just once. Source material: naive CD4+ T cells from blood. These receptor sequences come from a woman aged 18-29 years in good health.

This clone was counted a few times. J is TRBJ1-1 and V is TRBV25-1; D gene uncertain. Germline assignment: CDR1 MGHDK and CDR2 SYGVNS. Trimming took off 3 bases at V and 0 bases at J, with 11 bases between the two ends. There are 15 residues in the CDR3. CDR3 DNA: TGTGCCAGCAGTGATGTCCAGGATATGAACACTGAAGCTTTCTTT. Translated: CASSDVQDMNTEAFF.

CDR3: CASSEPGGGNQPQHF. The CDR3 DNA is TGTGCCAGCAGTGAGCCGGGTGGGGGCAATCAGCCCCAGCATTTT. This chain uses TRBV25-1 with TRBJ1-5; no definite D call. V was trimmed by 3 bases and J by 2 bases, leaving 11 bases between them. The CDR3 has 15 residues. Per the germline V gene, CDR1 is MGHDK and CDR2 is SYGVNS. Together with reference TRBV25-1 and TRBJ1-5, the CDR3 gives the full variable domain: EADIYQTPRYLVIGTGKKITLECSQTMGHDKMYWYQQDPGMELHLIHYSYGVNSTEKGDLSSESTVSRIRTEHFPLTLESARPSHTSQYLCASSEPGGGNQPQHFGDGTRLSIL.

This clone was detected many times. J is TRBJ2-3 and V is TRBV4-3; D unclear. The CDR3 sequence is 13 residues long. Trimming took off 0 bases at V and 9 bases at J, with 10 bases between the two ends. CDR1 and CDR2 from the germline V gene are LGHNA and YSLEER. CDR3 DNA sequence: TGCGCCAGCAGCCAAGATCTAAAATCCACGCAGTATTTT. Translated, it gives CASSQDLKSTQYF.

This clone turned up a few times. The chain recombines TRBV19 with TRBJ1-5; perhaps TRBD1 as D (6 bases). The CDR3 has 15 amino acids. The germline V gene has CDR1 LNHDA and CDR2 SQIVND (reference sequence). Trimming cost V 2 bases and J 16 bases, with 24 bases left between them. In nucleotides, the CDR3 is TGTGCCAGTAGTATAATCGGGGCAGGGGCCTCATCGTGTCATTTT. Amino acid sequence: CASSIIGAGASSCHF.